This entry is about one TCR beta chain. TCRdb reanalyzed the 5' RACE reads and collapses them to one entry per CDR3 protein, without DNA. This sample's table reports 550,000 to 600,000 distinct CDR3 sequences. The entry originates in a study of T cells expressing NK-cell markers. Germline loops: CDR1 SGHTA, CDR2 FQGTGA. CDR3 length: 17 residues. The receptor comes from a man between 18 and 29 years old in good health. Source material: blood T cells: a sorted CD56 or NKG2C T cell subset, CD4+ or CD8+ T cells, or bulk PBMC T cells (not recorded which). The chain recombines TRBV7-3 with TRBJ2-7; checking the TCRdb D call of TRBD2 is not possible without DNA. The CDR3 loop reads CASSLASGTRRGYEQYF.